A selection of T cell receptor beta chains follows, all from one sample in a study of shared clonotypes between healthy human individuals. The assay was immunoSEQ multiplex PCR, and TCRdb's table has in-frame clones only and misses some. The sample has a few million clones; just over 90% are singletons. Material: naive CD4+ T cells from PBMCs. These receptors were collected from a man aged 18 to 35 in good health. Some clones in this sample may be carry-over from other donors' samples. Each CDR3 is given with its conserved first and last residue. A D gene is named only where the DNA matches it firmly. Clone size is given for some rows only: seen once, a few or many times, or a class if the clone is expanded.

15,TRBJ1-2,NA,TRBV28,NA,TGTGCCAGCACTTGGGCGGGGGAAGCTAACTATGGCTACACCTTC,CASTWAGEANYGYTF
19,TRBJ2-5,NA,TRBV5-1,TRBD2,TGCGCCAGCAGCTTGGACCTGGAGCCAGCGGGAGGGTGGCAAGAGACCCAGTACTTC,CASSLDLEPAGGWQETQYF
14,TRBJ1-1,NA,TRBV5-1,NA,TGCGCCAGCAGGCGCCCACAGGGCAACACTGAAGCTTTCTTT,CASRRPQGNTEAFF
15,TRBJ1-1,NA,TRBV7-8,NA,TGTGCCAGCAGACGAGCCCTAGGTGGGAACACTGAAGCTTTCTTT,CASRRALGGNTEAFF
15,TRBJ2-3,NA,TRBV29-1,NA,TGCAGCGTTAACTCAGGACAGATAAGCACAGATACGCAGTATTTT,CSVNSGQISTDTQYF
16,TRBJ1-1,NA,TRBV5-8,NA,TGTGCCAGCAGCTTGCTAGCCCTGGGATTCAACACTGAAGCTTTCTTT,CASSLLALGFNTEAFF
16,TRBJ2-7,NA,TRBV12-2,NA,TGTGCAAGTCGCTTAGAATCTGGACTAGTGCATAAAAAGCAGTACTTC,CASRLESGLVHKKQYF
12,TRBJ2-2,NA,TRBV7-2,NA,TGTGCCAGCAGCCCCTTCCCCGGGGAGCTGTTTTTT,CASSPFPGELFF
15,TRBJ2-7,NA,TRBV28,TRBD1,TGTGCCAGCAGTTCAACCGCGGACAGGGCGAGCGAGCAGTACTTC,CASSSTADRASEQYF
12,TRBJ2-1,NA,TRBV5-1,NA,TGCGCCAGCAGCTCAGGGTTCGGAGAGCAGTTCTTC,CASSSGFGEQFF
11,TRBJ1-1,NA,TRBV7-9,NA,TGTGCCAGCGAACGGGAAACAGAAGCTTTCTTT,CASERETEAFF
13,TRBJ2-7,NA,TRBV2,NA,TGTGCCAGCAGTACCACCGTTTCCTACGAGCAGTACTTC,CASSTTVSYEQYF
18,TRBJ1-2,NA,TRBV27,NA,TGTGCCAGCAGTTTATCGGGAGGGGGGGCGGTGGAAGGGAATGGCTACACCTTC,CASSLSGGGAVEGNGYTF
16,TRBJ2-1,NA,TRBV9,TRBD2,TGTGCCAGCAGCGTAATAGGGGCTAGCGGGACGAATGAGCAGTTCTTC,CASSVIGASGTNEQFF
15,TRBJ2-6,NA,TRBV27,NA,TGTGCCAGCAGTTTAGGATCCTCTGGGGCCAACGTCCTGACTTTC,CASSLGSSGANVLTF
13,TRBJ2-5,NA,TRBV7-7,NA,TGTGCCAGCAGCTTCCAATCGGAAGAGACCCAGTACTTC,CASSFQSEETQYF
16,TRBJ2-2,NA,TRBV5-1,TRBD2,TGCGCCAGCAGCCCGCGGGCTAGCGGTAACACCGGGGAGCTGTTTTTT,CASSPRASGNTGELFF
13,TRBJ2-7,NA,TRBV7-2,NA,TGTGCCAGCAGCTTACGGCAGGGCTACGAGCAGTACTTC,CASSLRQGYEQYF
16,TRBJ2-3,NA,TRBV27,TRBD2,TGTGCCAGCAGTGGGCCTAGCGGTAAAGGCCGAGATACGCAGTATTTT,CASSGPSGKGRDTQYF
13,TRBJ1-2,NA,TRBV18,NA,TGTGCCAGCTCAAGGGATAGGACGGATGGCTACACCTTC,CASSRDRTDGYTF
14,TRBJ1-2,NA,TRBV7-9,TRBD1,TGTGCCAGCAGTAGCCGGGACAGACTTTATGGCTACACCTTC,CASSSRDRLYGYTF
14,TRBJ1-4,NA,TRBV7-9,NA,TGTGCCAGCAGCTTAGGGGCAGAGAGGGGAAAACTGTTTTTT,CASSLGAERGKLFF
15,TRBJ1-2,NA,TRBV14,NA,TGTGCCAGCAGCCAAGGCCTCCCTATGATAGATGGCTACACCTTC,CASSQGLPMIDGYTF
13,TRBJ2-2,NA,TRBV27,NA,TGTGCCAGCAGTTTCCGCGGGCACGGGGAGCTGTTTTTT,CASSFRGHGELFF
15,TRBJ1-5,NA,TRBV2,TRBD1,TGTGCCAGCAGTGAAGTAGGGACAGTAAATCAGCCCCAGCATTTT,CASSEVGTVNQPQHF
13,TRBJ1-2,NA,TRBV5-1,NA,TGCGCCAGCAGCTTTGGGGGTAGGGATGGCTACACCTTC,CASSFGGRDGYTF
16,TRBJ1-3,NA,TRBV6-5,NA,TGTGCCAGCAGTTACAGTTGGCAGAAGAAGGGAAACACCATATATTTT,CASSYSWQKKGNTIYF
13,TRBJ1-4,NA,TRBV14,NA,TGTGCCAGCAGCCAAGGTGTTTATGAAAAACTGTTTTTT,CASSQGVYEKLFF
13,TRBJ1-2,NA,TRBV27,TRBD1,TGTGCCAGCTCCGGGACAGGGGACTATGGCTACACCTTC,CASSGTGDYGYTF
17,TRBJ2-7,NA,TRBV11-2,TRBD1,TGTGCCAGCAGCTTAGTAGGGACAGCCATGAGGGTCTACGAGCAGTACTTC,CASSLVGTAMRVYEQYF
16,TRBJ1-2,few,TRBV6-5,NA,TGTGCCAGCAGTTCCTCAATCGCCCGTGGTGGGTATGGCTACACCTTC,CASSSSIARGGYGYTF
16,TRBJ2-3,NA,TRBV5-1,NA,TGCGCCAGCAGCTTGAAACCGGGGCTGGGGCCAGATACGCAGTATTTT,CASSLKPGLGPDTQYF
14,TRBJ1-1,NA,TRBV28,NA,TGTGCCAGCAGCTCGCCGGGGCGGGACACTGAAGCTTTCTTT,CASSSPGRDTEAFF
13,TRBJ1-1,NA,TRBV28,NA,TGTGCCAGCGCGGGCATTGGGCTCCGTGCAGCTTTCTTT,CASAGIGLRAAFF
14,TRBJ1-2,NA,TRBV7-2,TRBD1,TGTGCCAGCAGCTTCCCATCAGGGGGCAGGGGCTACACCTTC,CASSFPSGGRGYTF
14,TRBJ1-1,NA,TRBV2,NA,TGTGCCAGCAAGCGGGGGGGCCGGAACACTGAAGCTTTCTTT,CASKRGGRNTEAFF
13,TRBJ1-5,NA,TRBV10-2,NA,TGCGCCAGCAGGGGACGGGTCAATCAGCCCCAGCATTTT,CASRGRVNQPQHF
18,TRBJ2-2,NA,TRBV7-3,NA,TGTGCCAGCAGCTTAAATCGTCCGGGTAGCGTAGACACCGGGGAGCTGTTTTTT,CASSLNRPGSVDTGELFF
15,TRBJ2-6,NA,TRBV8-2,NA,TGTGGCACTCAGGTAACACAAAGTCGGGCCAACGTCCTGACTTTC,CGTQVTQSRANVLTF
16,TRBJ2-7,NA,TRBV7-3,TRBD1,TGTGCCAGCAGCTCCCCCCTGACAGGGGGTCGCTACGAGCAGTACTTC,CASSSPLTGGRYEQYF
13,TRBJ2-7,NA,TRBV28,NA,TGTGCCAGCAAGGAACCTTCCTCCTACGAGCAGTACTTC,CASKEPSSYEQYF
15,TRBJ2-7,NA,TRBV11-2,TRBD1,TGTGCCAGCAGCTTACCCGGGACAGGGACCTACGAGCAGTACTTC,CASSLPGTGTYEQYF
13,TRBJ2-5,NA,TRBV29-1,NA,TGCAGCGTCGCGGACCGGTCTAAAGGGACCCAGTACTTC,CSVADRSKGTQYF
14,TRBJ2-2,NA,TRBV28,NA,TGTGCCAGCACCCCGTCGAGGCCAACCGGGGAGCTGTTTTTT,CASTPSRPTGELFF
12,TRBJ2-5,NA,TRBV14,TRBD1,TGTGCCAGCAGCCCGGGACAGGGGACCCAGTACTTC,CASSPGQGTQYF
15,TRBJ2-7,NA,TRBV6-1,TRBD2,TGTGCCAGTTTAACCCCGGGACTAGCGGGGTACGAGCAGTACTTC,CASLTPGLAGYEQYF
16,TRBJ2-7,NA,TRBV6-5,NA,TGTGCCAGCAGTTACTCGATCAGCGGCAGTGGGTACGAGCAGTACTTC,CASSYSISGSGYEQYF
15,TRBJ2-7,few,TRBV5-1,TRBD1,TGCGCCAGCAGCCGAGATACAGGGGGTTCGCGCGAGCAGTACTTC,CASSRDTGGSREQYF
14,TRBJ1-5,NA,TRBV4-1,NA,TGCGCCAGCAGCCAAGCTTTCAGGGACCAGCCCCAGCATTTT,CASSQAFRDQPQHF
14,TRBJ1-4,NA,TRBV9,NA,TGTGCCAGCAGCGTAGCAGGGGCGAACGAAAAACTGTTTTTT,CASSVAGANEKLFF
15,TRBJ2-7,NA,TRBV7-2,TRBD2,TGTGCCAGCAGCTTAGCGGCTAGCGGGAGGGTCGAGCAGTACTTC,CASSLAASGRVEQYF
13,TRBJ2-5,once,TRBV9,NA,TGTGCCAGCAGCGTAGCTACGAGGGCAGCACTATACTTC,CASSVATRAALYF
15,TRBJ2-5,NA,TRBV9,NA,TGTGCCAGCAGCGTTGATACTAGTCGCGGAGAGACCCAGTACTTC,CASSVDTSRGETQYF
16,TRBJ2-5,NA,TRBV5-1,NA,TGCGCCAGCAGCTTGGAGGCCTACGAGGGCCAAGAGACCCAGTACTTC,CASSLEAYEGQETQYF
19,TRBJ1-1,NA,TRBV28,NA,TGTGCCAGCAGTCGCCTAAGCCGGGACATCCTAACGAGGACCACTGAAGCTTTCTTT,CASSRLSRDILTRTTEAFF
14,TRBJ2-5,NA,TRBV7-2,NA,TGTGCCAGCAGTTTCCGTAGGCCAGAAGAGACCCAGTACTTC,CASSFRRPEETQYF
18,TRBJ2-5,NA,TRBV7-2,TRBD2,TGTGCCAGCAGCCGTCAGTTAGCGGGGATACCCCAATTGCAGACCCAGTACTTC,CASSRQLAGIPQLQTQYF
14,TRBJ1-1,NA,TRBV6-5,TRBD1,TGTGCCAGCAGTAAAGGACAGGGTAGAGTCTACGCTTTCTTT,CASSKGQGRVYAFF
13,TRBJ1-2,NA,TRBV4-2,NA,TGTGCCAGCAGCGGAGCAGCGAGATATGGCTACACCTTC,CASSGAARYGYTF
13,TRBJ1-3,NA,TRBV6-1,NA,TGTGCCAGCAGGCTTCTCTCTGGAAACACCATATATTTT,CASRLLSGNTIYF